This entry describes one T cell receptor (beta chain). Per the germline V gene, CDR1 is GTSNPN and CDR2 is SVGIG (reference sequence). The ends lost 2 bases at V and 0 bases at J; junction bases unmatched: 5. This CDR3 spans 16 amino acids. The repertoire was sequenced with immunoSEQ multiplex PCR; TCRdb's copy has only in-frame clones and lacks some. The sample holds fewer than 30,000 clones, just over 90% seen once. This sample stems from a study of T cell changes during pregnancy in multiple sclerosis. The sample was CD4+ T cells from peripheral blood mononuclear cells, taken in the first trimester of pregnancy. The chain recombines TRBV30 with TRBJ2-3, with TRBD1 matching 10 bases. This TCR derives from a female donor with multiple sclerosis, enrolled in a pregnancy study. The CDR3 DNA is TGTGCCTGGAGTAAGGGGACAGGGGCTAGCACAGATACGCAGTATTTT. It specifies CAWSKGTGASTDTQYF.